The entry below describes one TCR beta chain. Its antigen is still unknown. No clone much larger than this one lies a single base away; base qualities are absent. The CDR3, cysteine through phenylalanine, is 13 amino acids long. CDR3 DNA is the only sequence kept; it has 39 bases, read in frame from the first base. V gives up 6 bases and J gives up 5 bases, and the segment between their germline ends measures 16 bases. CDR1 is given as SQVTM and CDR2 as ANQGSEA, both from the germline V gene. The immunoSEQ Assay was the method used to sequence TCRbeta CDR3 regions. After extraction, genomic DNA underwent amplification by bias-controlled multiplex PCR, followed by high-throughput sequencing. Per the source publication's procedure: To quantify the absolute abundance of every unique TCRbeta CDR3 region, sequences were collapsed and filtered. T cell fraction was estimated by normalizing TCRbeta template counts to usable DNA, which was measured by amplifying reference genes present in all nucleated cells. Repertoire TCRs were annotated as SARS-CoV-2-specific when V gene, CDR3 amino acid sequence and J gene were exactly matched to a known reactive TCR set. The reference SARS-CoV-2 TCR set came from MIRA and was filtered for enrichment in COVID-19-positive ImmuneCODE repertoires, removing public or cross-reactive TCRs. Using the MIRA antigens, annotated TCRs were further analysed by specific ORF or by position within an ORF. Depth was the summed frequency of annotated unique rearrangements, while breadth was defined as annotated unique rearrangements over total unique productive rearrangements. TCR breadth was compared between groups using two-sided Wilcoxon rank-sum tests. TCRdb stores this immuneACCESS table with in-frame sequences only. Part of the clones is absent; in the studies checked, under half of the shortfall reflects unresolved V genes, and no reason is known for the rest. V and J calls and clone size are those listed in that table; D and trimming were worked out from the DNA. This sample lists about 350,000 clones; approximately 86% were detected once. The ten largest clones add up to about 10% of the sample.

Sample treatment or condition, as interpreted from the label and publication: some 19 received Ad26.COV2.S at low or high dose, single or two shots; 5 received placebo; per-sample allocation not given. Repertoires of vaccine and placebo recipients were sequenced from samples collected on day 63 after the first injection. Cohort 1b enrolled 20 to 30 adults aged 18-55 years at a single site in Boston, USA, between 29 July and 7 August 2020. Ad26.COV2.S was a replication-incompetent adenovirus type 26 vector that expressed a prefusion-stabilized SARS-CoV-2 spike protein derived from the original Wuhan strain. The data were taken from a study of Ad26.COV2.S vaccination and SARS-CoV-2 variants (TCRdb year 2021). General notes on the study: Donors in the vaccine arm were drawn from COV1001, a multicentre, randomized, double-blind, placebo-controlled phase I-IIa trial testing Ad26.COV2.S in healthy adults. Dosing of Ad26.COV2.S was intramuscular, at either 5x10^10 or 1x10^11 viral particles, delivered as one shot or as two shots spaced 56 days apart. TCRbeta repertoire sequencing served as the tool for gauging how specific and how broad the SARS-CoV-2-reactive T cell receptors were following Ad26.COV2.S vaccination. The TCR-sequenced set comprised approximately 32 samples: 19 Ad26.COV2.S vaccine recipients, 5 placebo recipients and 8 SARS-CoV-2 convalescent individuals. Participants in the trial were split at random into five groups of five each, receiving low-dose or high-dose Ad26.COV2.S once or twice, or else placebo on both occasions. Investigators remained blinded to trial group allocation during experiments and outcome assessment.

The study at large found these results: Comparing responses between vaccine doses or regimens was not something the study was powered to do. After vaccination, spike-specific CD8+ and CD4+ T cell responses were reported to show substantial breadth. Compared with placebo recipients, Ad26.COV2.S recipients showed higher spike-specific TCR breadth (P = 0.0014). The authors noted that total T cell responses may have been underestimated by the TCR breadth and depth analyses. Vaccine and placebo recipients had comparable non-spike TCR breadth, which fits with the vaccine containing only spike.

This sequence was found in a person aged 18-65 years who received the Ad26.COV2.S COVID-19 vaccine or a placebo. The sequence is built from TRBV29-1 and TRBJ2-5; a tentative D match to TRBD1 spans 5 bases. The source material was peripheral blood, sampled in a trial of Ad26.COV2.S vaccine versus placebo. CDR3 region: CSVNQGVGETQYF. The nucleotide sequence reads TGCAGCGTGAACCAGGGCGTTGGCGAGACCCAGTACTTC.